These T cell receptor beta chains were read from a single sample in a study of T cell responses to AZD1222 COVID-19 vaccine. Sequenced by immunoSEQ multiplex PCR; TCRdb stores in-frame clones only, minus some. The data hold 95,000 to 120,000 clones, with roughly 90% observed a single time. The sequencing used peripheral blood, collected on day 0 of MenACWY control vaccination. The source is an adult in good health. The CDR3 runs from the conserved cysteine through the conserved F or W. Each record gives: clone size, V gene, J gene, D gene, CDR3 protein, CDR3 DNA. D genes are given only for firm matches. Size tells how often a clone was seen (once, few, many) or the class of an expanded clone, and some rows leave it out.

clone size: .
V gene: TRBV29-1
J gene: TRBJ2-7
D gene: .
CDR3 protein: CSVEGDPSFPYEQYF
CDR3 DNA: TGCAGCGTTGAAGGGGACCCCTCTTTCCCCTACGAGCAGTACTTC

clone size: .
V gene: TRBV3-1/TRBV3-2
J gene: TRBJ1-5
D gene: .
CDR3 protein: CASSQDQAQPQHF
CDR3 DNA: TGTGCCAGCAGCCAAGATCAGGCCCAGCCCCAGCATTTT

clone size: .
V gene: TRBV2
J gene: TRBJ2-7
D gene: TRBD2
CDR3 protein: CASRGLAGMVQYF
CDR3 DNA: TGTGCCAGCAGGGGACTAGCGGGGATGGTGCAGTACTTC

clone size: .
V gene: TRBV5-6
J gene: TRBJ1-1
D gene: .
CDR3 protein: CASSSEFLNTEAFF
CDR3 DNA: TGTGCCAGCAGCTCTGAGTTCCTGAACACTGAAGCTTTCTTT

clone size: .
V gene: TRBV6-2/TRBV6-3
J gene: TRBJ2-2
D gene: TRBD1
CDR3 protein: CASSHTGVGNTGELFF
CDR3 DNA: TGTGCCAGCAGCCATACAGGGGTGGGGAACACCGGGGAGCTGTTTTTT

clone size: .
V gene: TRBV15
J gene: TRBJ1-6
D gene: .
CDR3 protein: CATSRDPGGGSPLHF
CDR3 DNA: TGTGCCACCAGCAGAGATCCGGGAGGGGGATCACCCCTCCACTTT

clone size: .
V gene: TRBV6-1
J gene: TRBJ2-7
D gene: TRBD2
CDR3 protein: CASSERDYSYEQYF
CDR3 DNA: TGTGCCAGCAGTGAGAGGGACTACTCCTACGAGCAGTACTTC

clone size: .
V gene: TRBV2
J gene: TRBJ1-2
D gene: TRBD1
CDR3 protein: CASVNPGTDRDGYTF
CDR3 DNA: TGTGCCAGCGTCAACCCGGGTACGGACAGGGATGGCTACACCTTC

clone size: .
V gene: TRBV7-9
J gene: TRBJ2-2
D gene: TRBD1
CDR3 protein: CASSQDRDGGELFF
CDR3 DNA: TGTGCCAGCAGCCAGGACAGGGACGGCGGGGAGCTGTTTTTT

clone size: .
V gene: TRBV5-1
J gene: TRBJ1-2
D gene: TRBD1
CDR3 protein: CASSLAGQVNYGYTF
CDR3 DNA: TGCGCCAGCAGCTTGGCCGGACAGGTTAACTATGGCTACACCTTC

clone size: .
V gene: TRBV19
J gene: TRBJ2-6
D gene: .
CDR3 protein: CASRIGTNVLTF
CDR3 DNA: TGTGCCAGTAGGATAGGTACCAACGTCCTGACTTTC

clone size: once
V gene: TRBV27
J gene: TRBJ2-7
D gene: TRBD1
CDR3 protein: CASHTGTGPYEQYF
CDR3 DNA: TGTGCCAGCCATACCGGGACAGGGCCCTACGAGCAGTACTTC

clone size: .
V gene: TRBV7-9
J gene: TRBJ1-4
D gene: .
CDR3 protein: CASSFDGETNEKLFF
CDR3 DNA: TGTGCCAGCAGCTTCGACGGCGAAACTAATGAAAAACTGTTTTTT

clone size: .
V gene: TRBV6-5
J gene: TRBJ1-6
D gene: .
CDR3 protein: CASSHEGLGSPLHF
CDR3 DNA: TGTGCCAGCAGCCACGAGGGTCTGGGTTCACCCCTCCACTTT

clone size: .
V gene: TRBV29-1
J gene: TRBJ2-5
D gene: .
CDR3 protein: CSVETPTALAETQYF
CDR3 DNA: TGCAGCGTTGAAACCCCAACCGCCCTGGCAGAGACCCAGTACTTC

clone size: .
V gene: TRBV18
J gene: TRBJ1-4
D gene: .
CDR3 protein: CASSPLGQGNEKLFF
CDR3 DNA: TGTGCCAGCTCACCACTTGGGCAGGGGAATGAAAAACTGTTTTTT

clone size: .
V gene: TRBV21-1
J gene: TRBJ2-3
D gene: .
CDR3 protein: CASSRSTGSDYTDTQYF
CDR3 DNA: TGTGCCAGCAGCAGATCTACAGGGTCTGACTACACAGATACGCAGTATTTT

clone size: .
V gene: TRBV6-5
J gene: TRBJ2-1
D gene: .
CDR3 protein: CASSWGSSYNEQFF
CDR3 DNA: TGTGCCAGCAGTTGGGGGAGCTCCTACAATGAGCAGTTCTTC

clone size: .
V gene: TRBV6-2/TRBV6-3
J gene: TRBJ2-2
D gene: .
CDR3 protein: CASSYRWGDTGELFF
CDR3 DNA: TGTGCCAGCAGTTACCGTTGGGGCGACACCGGGGAGCTGTTTTTT

clone size: .
V gene: TRBV3-1/TRBV3-2
J gene: TRBJ1-2
D gene: TRBD1
CDR3 protein: CASSPRDSIANYGYTF
CDR3 DNA: TGTGCCAGCAGCCCCCGGGACAGTATAGCTAACTATGGCTACACCTTC

clone size: .
V gene: TRBV7-8
J gene: TRBJ1-1
D gene: .
CDR3 protein: CASSGRLKQKAFF
CDR3 DNA: TGTGCCAGCAGCGGCAGACTTAAACAAAAGGCTTTCTTT

clone size: .
V gene: TRBV29-1
J gene: TRBJ1-2
D gene: .
CDR3 protein: CSVPLRGGADYGYTF
CDR3 DNA: TGCAGCGTTCCCCTTCGGGGGGGGGCTGACTATGGCTACACCTTC

clone size: .
V gene: TRBV4-3
J gene: TRBJ2-7
D gene: .
CDR3 protein: CASSQDWDFPSYEQYF
CDR3 DNA: TGCGCCAGCAGCCAAGATTGGGACTTCCCCTCCTACGAGCAGTACTTC

clone size: .
V gene: TRBV7-2
J gene: TRBJ1-1
D gene: .
CDR3 protein: CASSFLTMSTEAFF
CDR3 DNA: TGTGCCAGCAGCTTCCTAACAATGAGTACTGAAGCTTTCTTT

clone size: .
V gene: TRBV6-2/TRBV6-3
J gene: TRBJ2-7
D gene: TRBD2
CDR3 protein: CASSRPSGEQYF
CDR3 DNA: TGTGCCAGCAGTCGACCTAGCGGCGAGCAGTACTTC

clone size: once
V gene: TRBV9
J gene: TRBJ2-1
D gene: .
CDR3 protein: CASSVGGATVSYNEQFF
CDR3 DNA: TGTGCCAGCAGCGTAGGCGGAGCAACGGTGAGTTACAATGAGCAGTTCTTC

clone size: .
V gene: TRBV4-1
J gene: TRBJ2-5
D gene: .
CDR3 protein: CASSQSPQGQETQYF
CDR3 DNA: TGCGCCAGCAGCCAAAGCCCGCAGGGGCAAGAGACCCAGTACTTC

clone size: once
V gene: TRBV9
J gene: TRBJ2-5
D gene: TRBD1
CDR3 protein: CASSPGTGQETQYF
CDR3 DNA: TGTGCCAGCAGTCCCGGGACAGGGCAAGAGACCCAGTACTTC

clone size: .
V gene: TRBV5-1
J gene: TRBJ1-2
D gene: .
CDR3 protein: CASSLVGGAGTYGYTF
CDR3 DNA: TGCGCCAGCAGCCTCGTCGGGGGGGCAGGGACCTATGGCTACACCTTC

clone size: .
V gene: TRBV9
J gene: TRBJ2-7
D gene: .
CDR3 protein: CASSVRLFSEQYF
CDR3 DNA: TGTGCCAGCAGCGTTCGACTCTTCTCCGAGCAGTACTTC

clone size: .
V gene: TRBV4-1
J gene: TRBJ1-2
D gene: .
CDR3 protein: CASSQEQTGPYGYTF
CDR3 DNA: TGCGCCAGCAGCCAAGAACAAACAGGGCCCTATGGCTACACCTTC

clone size: .
V gene: TRBV28
J gene: TRBJ1-2
D gene: .
CDR3 protein: CASSFRDYGYTF
CDR3 DNA: TGTGCCAGCAGTTTCCGAGACTATGGCTACACCTTC

clone size: .
V gene: TRBV6-5
J gene: TRBJ2-7
D gene: TRBD1
CDR3 protein: CASSIGTGNYEQYF
CDR3 DNA: TGTGCCAGCAGTATAGGGACAGGGAACTACGAGCAGTACTTC

clone size: .
V gene: TRBV14
J gene: TRBJ1-2
D gene: .
CDR3 protein: CASSQGQGIGSGVYGYTF
CDR3 DNA: TGTGCCAGCAGCCAAGGGCAGGGAATCGGGTCCGGAGTCTATGGCTACACCTTC

clone size: .
V gene: TRBV6-5
J gene: TRBJ2-7
D gene: .
CDR3 protein: CASSYSTGPYEQYF
CDR3 DNA: TGTGCCAGCAGTTACTCGACGGGGCCCTACGAGCAGTACTTC

clone size: .
V gene: TRBV11-2
J gene: TRBJ1-1
D gene: .
CDR3 protein: CASSLTEREAFF
CDR3 DNA: TGTGCCAGCAGCCTGACGGAGCGTGAAGCTTTCTTT

clone size: .
V gene: TRBV10-1
J gene: TRBJ2-3
D gene: TRBD2
CDR3 protein: CASSTTSSDTQYF
CDR3 DNA: TGCGCCAGCAGTACGACTAGCTCAGATACGCAGTATTTT

clone size: .
V gene: TRBV28
J gene: TRBJ1-6
D gene: .
CDR3 protein: CASREQGVGNSPLHF
CDR3 DNA: TGTGCCAGCAGGGAACAGGGAGTTGGGAATTCACCCCTCCACTTT

clone size: .
V gene: TRBV10-1
J gene: TRBJ2-4
D gene: TRBD2
CDR3 protein: CASSESGTSSQNIQYF
CDR3 DNA: TGCGCCAGCAGTGAGTCCGGGACTAGCAGCCAAAACATTCAGTACTTC

clone size: .
V gene: TRBV9
J gene: TRBJ1-2
D gene: TRBD1
CDR3 protein: CASSSPGQGAENYGYTF
CDR3 DNA: TGTGCCAGCAGCTCCCCGGGACAGGGGGCCGAGAACTATGGCTACACCTTC

clone size: .
V gene: TRBV9
J gene: TRBJ1-5
D gene: .
CDR3 protein: CASSPHRDSNQPQHF
CDR3 DNA: TGTGCCAGCAGCCCCCACAGGGATAGCAATCAGCCCCAGCATTTT

clone size: .
V gene: TRBV9
J gene: TRBJ2-2
D gene: TRBD1
CDR3 protein: CASSVTGGTGELFF
CDR3 DNA: TGTGCCAGCAGCGTCACAGGGGGTACCGGGGAGCTGTTTTTT

clone size: once
V gene: TRBV29-1
J gene: TRBJ1-2
D gene: .
CDR3 protein: CSVWAGSDYGYTF
CDR3 DNA: TGCAGCGTCTGGGCGGGGTCGGACTATGGCTACACCTTC

clone size: .
V gene: TRBV4-3
J gene: TRBJ1-6
D gene: .
CDR3 protein: CASSQGSISSSYNSPLHF
CDR3 DNA: TGCGCCAGCAGCCAAGGATCGATCTCAAGCTCCTATAATTCACCCCTCCACTTT

clone size: .
V gene: TRBV5-8
J gene: TRBJ1-1
D gene: .
CDR3 protein: CASSLVRENTEAFF
CDR3 DNA: TGTGCCAGCAGCTTGGTCAGGGAGAACACTGAAGCTTTCTTT

clone size: .
V gene: TRBV11-2
J gene: TRBJ2-7
D gene: .
CDR3 protein: CASSYGPGEPSHF
CDR3 DNA: TGTGCCAGCAGCTATGGACCAGGGGAGCCGTCTCACTTC

clone size: .
V gene: TRBV19
J gene: TRBJ2-7
D gene: TRBD1
CDR3 protein: CASSERTGGYEQYF
CDR3 DNA: TGTGCCAGTAGTGAACGGACAGGGGGATACGAGCAGTACTTC

clone size: .
V gene: TRBV7-3
J gene: TRBJ2-3
D gene: TRBD2
CDR3 protein: CASSSGTSALTDTQYF
CDR3 DNA: TGTGCCAGCAGCTCCGGGACTAGCGCCCTCACAGATACGCAGTATTTT

clone size: .
V gene: TRBV27
J gene: TRBJ1-1
D gene: .
CDR3 protein: CASSTSGQMNTEAFF
CDR3 DNA: .

clone size: .
V gene: TRBV19
J gene: TRBJ1-5
D gene: TRBD1
CDR3 protein: CATNGGTGDYSNQPQHF
CDR3 DNA: TGTGCCACCAATGGGGGGACAGGGGACTATAGCAATCAGCCCCAGCATTTT

clone size: .
V gene: TRBV24-1
J gene: TRBJ1-2
D gene: .
CDR3 protein: CATSDGVGYTF
CDR3 DNA: TGTGCCACCAGTGATGGAGTTGGCTACACCTTC

clone size: once
V gene: TRBV6-5
J gene: TRBJ2-3
D gene: .
CDR3 protein: CASSYMGTDTQYF
CDR3 DNA: TGTGCCAGCAGTTACATGGGGACAGATACGCAGTATTTT

clone size: few
V gene: TRBV4-1
J gene: TRBJ1-1
D gene: .
CDR3 protein: CASSQESLMDTEAFF
CDR3 DNA: TGCGCCAGCAGCCAAGAATCGTTGATGGACACTGAAGCTTTCTTT